One sample yielded the 31 T cell receptor beta chains listed below, sequenced in a study of beta chain features in type 1 diabetes. General study results and limits: Type 1 diabetes patients had moderately but significantly shorter TCRB CDR3s in all four CD4+ subsets.

Their recognized antigens are unknown. Expressed TCRB transcripts were sequenced, since all the RNA that had been isolated was reverse transcribed. Profiling relied on immunoSEQ multiplex PCR, and the TCRdb table lists in-frame clones only, not all of them. This sample has 640,000 or so clones; under 15% occur once, and the top ten carry 0.022%. Material: naive CD4+ T cells from blood. All receptors derive from a man younger than 30 with type 1 diabetes.

This chain links TRBV5-1 with TRBJ2-7; 10 bases fit TRBD1. CDR3 length: 16 residues. Per germline, CDR1 SGHRS and CDR2 YFSETQ. J was trimmed by 0 bases and V by 4 bases; bases with no gene match: 7. CDR3 DNA: TGCGCCAGCAGCCGGAAAGGGACAGGGGTCTCCTACGAGCAGTACTTC. Translation: CASSRKGTGVSYEQYF.

The chain employs TRBV2 and TRBJ2-3; D is unresolved. The CDR3 is made up of 13 amino acids. Trimming left V 1 base short and J 10 bases short, with 12 bases between. CDR1 and CDR2 from the germline V gene are SNHLY and FYNNEI. The CDR3 DNA reads TGTGCCAGCAGTGAAGGCTGGTCGGATGCGCAGTATTTT. It encodes CASSEGWSDAQYF.

In this sample, this clone turned up a few times. The chain carries TRBV21-1 and TRBJ2-5; TRBD2 is taken as the D call from the table, unchecked against the DNA. TRBV21-1 is described as a pseudogene. The CDR3 totals 14 residues. The CDR3 here is CASAPGGGGETQYF. CDR3 sequence (DNA): TGTGCCAGCGCCCCCGGCGGGGGAGGGGAGACCCAGTACTTC.

This chain connects TRBV9 to TRBJ1-2; D call uncertain. The CDR3 has 15 amino acids. The V end was cut by 0 bases, the J end by 2 bases, with 11 bases between. Per germline, CDR1 SGDLS and CDR2 YYNGEE. CDR3 sequence reads: CASSVVDGTNYGYTF. The CDR3 bases are TGTGCCAGCAGCGTAGTGGACGGAACAAACTATGGCTACACCTTC.

This clone has more than one count but fewer than ten. This sequence joins TRBV4-1 and TRBJ2-3; D uncertain. V lost 0 bases to trimming and J lost 8 bases, with 3 bases between them. The CDR3 extends over 11 amino acids. Germline CDR1 MGHRA, CDR2 YSYEKL. The CDR3 loop reads CASSQEGTQYF. The CDR3 nucleotides read TGCGCCAGCAGCCAAGAAGGTACGCAGTATTTT.

The rearrangement links TRBV15 to TRBJ1-5; D gene uncertain. CDR1 and CDR2 (germline): LNHNV, YYDKDF (reference sequence). This CDR3 comprises 15 residues. The germline V and J ends were trimmed by 0 bases and 7 bases, with 13 bases remaining between them. The CDR3 DNA reads as TGTGCCACCAGCAGAGATATAGGGTGGCCCCAGCCCCAGCATTTT. Amino acids: CATSRDIGWPQPQHF.

There are a few counts of this clone. The chain recombines TRBV7-2 with TRBJ1-2; maybe TRBD1 (6 bases). With 5 bases removed from V and 5 bases from J, the gap between germline ends came to 18 bases. The V gene's germline CDR1 is SGHTA and CDR2 FQGNSA. The CDR3 totals 15 residues. CDR3 sequence: CASSPAAGGAYGYTF. The CDR3 region has the DNA TGTGCCAGCAGCCCAGCGGCGGGGGGCGCATATGGCTACACCTTC.

CDR3 coding DNA: TGTGCCTGGAGTAGGGACAGGGACACTGAAGCTTTCTTT. Its protein product is CAWSRDRDTEAFF. The chain joins TRBV30 to TRBJ1-1, with 9 bases fitting TRBD1. This CDR3 has 13 amino acids. The V segment lost 2 bases and the J segment 3 bases; nucleotides outside the gene matches: 1. The germline CDR1 and CDR2 sequences are GTSNPN and SVGIG (reference sequence).

Only a few counts were recorded for this clone. The same CDR3 can be traced to other DNA sequences in this sample. V gene TRBV14 combines with J gene TRBJ1-2, with D perhaps TRBD1 (5 bases). V was pared by 1 base and J by 5 bases, with 8 bases between. The CDR3 loop spans 13 amino acids. The germline gives CDR1 SGHDN, CDR2 FVKESK. The CDR3 DNA sequence: TGTGCCAGCAGCCAAGGACAGCTATATGGCTACACCTTC. Translation: CASSQGQLYGYTF.

This clone has just a few counts. The chain uses TRBV7-2 and TRBJ1-1, with D maybe TRBD1 (5 bases). V lost 5 bases to trimming and J lost 1 base, with 11 bases between them. The CDR3 sequence is 14 residues long. The V gene's germline CDR1 is SGHTA and CDR2 FQGNSA. This CDR3 is CASSRGTENTEAFF. Written as DNA, the CDR3 is TGTGCCAGCAGCCGAGGGACCGAGAACACTGAAGCTTTCTTT.

The gene calls are TRBV10-2 and TRBJ2-3; no clear D. CDR3 length: 14 amino acids. Trimming cost V 3 bases and J 3 bases, with 10 bases left between them. Germline V gene lookup returns CDR1 WSHSY and CDR2 SAAADI. DNA for the CDR3: TGCGCCAGCAGTGATTTAGGCCGTACAGATACGCAGTATTTT. Translated: CASSDLGRTDTQYF.

The chain employs TRBV9 and TRBJ2-2; D is perhaps TRBD1 (5 bases). In germline, CDR1 is SGDLS, CDR2 YYNGEE. V gave up 4 bases and J gave up 7 bases, with 11 bases separating them. The CDR3 contains 13 residues. Here the CDR3 reads CASSSQGGGELFF. Here the CDR3 DNA reads TGTGCCAGCAGCTCCCAGGGTGGCGGGGAGCTGTTTTTT. The full variable domain, completed using reference TRBV9 and TRBJ2-2, is DSGVTQTPKHLITATGQRVTLRCSPRSGDLSVYWYQQSLDQGLQFLIQYYNGEERAKGNILERFSAQQFPDLHSELNLSSLELGDSALYFCASSSQGGGELFFGEGSRLTVL.

This clone was seen a few times. V and J are TRBV5-1 and TRBJ2-3; D uncertain. V lost 0 bases and J lost 6, with 17 bases in between. Germline V gene lookup returns CDR1 SGHRS and CDR2 YFSETQ. The CDR3 spans 16 residues. The CDR3 coding sequence is TGCGCCAGCAGCTTGGTCACCGCGCCGATCAGGGATACGCAGTATTTT. Translating it yields CASSLVTAPIRDTQYF.

This clone came up a few times. The V gene is TRBV2, the J gene TRBJ1-2, with 10 bases identical to TRBD1. This CDR3 comprises 13 residues. With V trimmed by 6 bases and J by 7 bases, 5 bases remained unmatched. In germline, CDR1 is SNHLY, CDR2 FYNNEI. The CDR3 sequence: CASRGTGEAGYTF. CDR3 sequence (DNA): TGTGCCAGCAGGGGGACAGGGGAGGCTGGCTACACCTTC.

J is TRBJ1-6 and V is TRBV27, with unresolved D. CDR1 MNHEY and CDR2 SMNVEV come from the germline V gene (reference sequence). Trimming cost V 7 bases and J 5 bases, with 15 bases left between them. The CDR3 is 15 residues long. CDR3 sequence (DNA): TGTGCCAGCAATCCCACAGTCTCTCATAATTCACCCCTCCACTTT. Protein sequence: CASNPTVSHNSPLHF.

This clone was counted only a few times. CDR3 sequence: CSVVRTSGAETQYF. The CDR3 region has the DNA TGCAGCGTTGTTCGGACTAGCGGTGCAGAGACCCAGTACTTC. V and J are TRBV29-1 and TRBJ2-5, with 10 bases lining up with TRBD2. Germline assignment: CDR1 SQVTM and CDR2 ANQGSEA. This CDR3 is built from 14 residues. The V and J ends lost 4 bases and 4 bases, in that order; junction bases with no gene match: 6.

V gene TRBV5-4 combines with J gene TRBJ1-2, with TRBD1 as a possible D gene (6 bases). Trimming shortened V by 0 bases and J by 4 bases, and 22 bases separated the two germline ends. The CDR3 sequence is 18 residues long. CDR1 is SGHNT, CDR2 YYREEE, per germline (reference sequence). For the CDR3, the DNA is TGTGCCAGCAGCTTGGCCGGTGCGGGGGCGGACGCCATCTATGGCTACACCTTC. Encoded protein: CASSLAGAGADAIYGYTF. Full variable domain (remainder filled in from reference TRBV5-4 and TRBJ1-2): ETGVTQSPTHLIKTRGQQVTLRCSSQSGHNTVSWYQQALGQGPQFIFQYYREEENGRGNFPPRFSGLQFPNYSSELNVNALELDDSALYLCASSLAGAGADAIYGYTFGSGTRLTVV.

The sample holds a few counts of this clone. The sample carries other DNA sequences with the same CDR3. The CDR3 DNA reads as TGTGCCTGGAGAGGGGCTAACTATGGCTACACCTTC. It encodes CAWRGANYGYTF. The chain combines TRBV30 with TRBJ1-2; tentatively, D is TRBD1 (5 bases). The germline CDR1 and CDR2 sequences are GTSNPN and SVGIG (reference sequence). The length of the CDR3 is 12 residues. V was clipped by 3 bases and J by 0 bases, with 5 bases between them.

This clone was picked up a small number of times. V gene TRBV6-6 combines with J gene TRBJ1-5, with TRBD1 identical over 7 bases. In germline, CDR1 is MNHNY, CDR2 SVGAGI (reference sequence). J lost 6 bases, V lost 6 bases, and 5 bases had no gene match. This CDR3 region has 13 residues. This CDR3 is CASSGGGSQPQHF. The CDR3 bases are TGTGCCAGCAGCGGAGGGGGCTCTCAGCCCCAGCATTTT.

The chain is built from TRBV9 and TRBJ2-3, with 7 positions matching TRBD2. J was trimmed by 3 bases and V by 3 bases; bases with no gene match: 13. There are 17 residues in the CDR3. In germline, CDR1 is SGDLS, CDR2 YYNGEE. CDR3 sequence reads: CASSADLQRGLTDTQYF. In DNA form, the CDR3 reads TGTGCCAGCAGCGCCGACCTCCAGCGGGGCCTTACAGATACGCAGTATTTT.

The J gene is TRBJ1-1, the V gene TRBV15, with D uncertain. Per the germline V gene, CDR1 is LNHNV and CDR2 is YYDKDF (reference sequence). CDR3 length: 12 amino acids. Trimming removed 1 base from V and 11 bases from J, with 11 bases in between. The CDR3 loop reads CATSRAGVLAFF. CDR3 in DNA: TGTGCCACCAGCAGAGCCGGGGTGCTGGCTTTCTTT.

This clone showed up just a few times. The CDR3 DNA is TGTGCCAGCACCCGAGACAGCGTCTACAATGAGCAGTTCTTC. Encoded protein: CASTRDSVYNEQFF. J is TRBJ2-1 and V is TRBV6-1; a possible D gene is TRBD1 (5 bases). CDR3 length: 14 residues. From germline, CDR1 is MNHNS and CDR2 SASEGT. V was shortened by 7 bases and J by 3 bases, with 13 bases between the two germline ends.

This clone was seen a few times. The rearrangement uses TRBV5-1 and TRBJ2-5, with D unclear. V was clipped by 0 bases and J by 6 bases, with 6 bases between them. This CDR3 spans 12 amino acids. Germline lookup yields CDR1 SGHRS and CDR2 YFSETQ. The CDR3 coding sequence is TGCGCCAGCAGCTTGGAACAGAAGACCCAGTACTTC. Translating it yields CASSLEQKTQYF. Based on the CDR3 plus reference TRBV5-1 and TRBJ2-5, the full variable domain is KAGVTQTPRYLIKTRGQQVTLSCSPISGHRSVSWYQQTPGQGLQFLFEYFSETQRNKGNFPGRFSGRQFSNSRSEMNVSTLELGDSALYLCASSLEQKTQYFGPGTRLLVL.

The chain is built from TRBV29-1 and TRBJ1-4; D is perhaps TRBD1 (5 bases). Germline lookup yields CDR1 SQVTM and CDR2 ANQGSEA. Trimming shortened V by 7 bases and J by 3 bases, and 9 bases separated the two germline ends. CDR3 length: 12 amino acids. CDR3 sequence (DNA): TGCAGCGCCCGGGACCCTAATGAAAAACTGTTTTTT. Translating it yields CSARDPNEKLFF.

This clone has a handful of counts. The chain recombines TRBV5-1 with TRBJ2-3, with 11 nucleotides matching TRBD1. J lost 2 bases, V lost 4 bases, and 3 bases had no gene match. Looked up from germline, CDR1 is SGHRS and CDR2 is YFSETQ. The CDR3 loop spans 15 amino acids. As DNA, the CDR3 is TGCGCCAGCAGCCCGGGACAGGGGGACACAGATACGCAGTATTTT. Residues: CASSPGQGDTDTQYF.

This clone was counted a few times. The gene calls are TRBV7-9 and TRBJ2-1, with a tentative D call TRBD1 (6 bases). CDR3 length: 12 amino acids. The germline gives CDR1 SEHNR, CDR2 FQNEAQ (reference sequence). V lost 2 bases to trimming and J lost 10 bases, with 9 bases between them. The CDR3 is CASSLWGREQFF. The CDR3 DNA reads TGTGCCAGCAGCTTATGGGGGCGCGAGCAGTTCTTC.

This chain joins TRBV7-9 and TRBJ1-1; tentative D call: TRBD1 (5 bases). This CDR3 spans 14 amino acids. V lost 3 bases and J lost 8, with 16 bases in between. Germline CDR1 and CDR2: SEHNR and FQNEAQ (reference sequence). The CDR3 is CASSFEGTWPEAFF. DNA of the CDR3: TGTGCCAGCAGCTTCGAGGGGACGTGGCCCGAAGCTTTCTTT.

This chain uses TRBV18 with TRBJ1-1; 9 positions agree with TRBD1. The V segment lost 3 bases and the J segment 1 base; nucleotides outside the gene matches: 6. The CDR3 has 16 residues. Germline V gene data show CDR1 as KGHSH and CDR2 as LQKENI. The CDR3: CASSPSLTGGNTEAFF. CDR3 in DNA: TGTGCCAGCTCACCTTCCCTGACAGGGGGGAACACTGAAGCTTTCTTT.

The chain is built from TRBV30 and TRBJ2-7; D could derive from TRBD1 or TRBD2 (5 bases each). Trimming stripped 3 bases from V and 0 bases from J, with 12 bases between. The CDR3 runs to 14 residues. CDR1 is GTSNPN and CDR2 is SVGIG in the germline V gene (reference sequence). The CDR3 nucleotides are TGTGCCTGGAGGGGGGACGCCTACTCCTACGAGCAGTACTTC. The encoded protein is CAWRGDAYSYEQYF.

This clone was counted a few times. The rearrangement uses TRBV25-1 and TRBJ2-2; D is possibly TRBD2 (6 bases). Germline CDR1 and CDR2: MGHDK and SYGVNS. Between the trimmed V and J ends, which lost 3 bases and 3 bases, there was a span of 11 bases. The CDR3 has 15 residues. The DNA for the CDR3 is TGTGCCAGCAGTGAGCGGGGTCCCGACACCGGGGAGCTGTTTTTT. Protein product: CASSERGPDTGELFF.

This clone showed up just a few times. This rearrangement joins TRBV18 to TRBJ2-7, with D hard to call. The V gene's germline CDR1 is KGHSH and CDR2 LQKENI. The CDR3 is 16 residues long. V was clipped by 2 bases and J by 0 bases, with 14 bases between them. CDR3: CASSPNAGISSYEQYF. CDR3 coding DNA: TGTGCCAGCTCACCAAACGCTGGGATTAGCTCCTACGAGCAGTACTTC.